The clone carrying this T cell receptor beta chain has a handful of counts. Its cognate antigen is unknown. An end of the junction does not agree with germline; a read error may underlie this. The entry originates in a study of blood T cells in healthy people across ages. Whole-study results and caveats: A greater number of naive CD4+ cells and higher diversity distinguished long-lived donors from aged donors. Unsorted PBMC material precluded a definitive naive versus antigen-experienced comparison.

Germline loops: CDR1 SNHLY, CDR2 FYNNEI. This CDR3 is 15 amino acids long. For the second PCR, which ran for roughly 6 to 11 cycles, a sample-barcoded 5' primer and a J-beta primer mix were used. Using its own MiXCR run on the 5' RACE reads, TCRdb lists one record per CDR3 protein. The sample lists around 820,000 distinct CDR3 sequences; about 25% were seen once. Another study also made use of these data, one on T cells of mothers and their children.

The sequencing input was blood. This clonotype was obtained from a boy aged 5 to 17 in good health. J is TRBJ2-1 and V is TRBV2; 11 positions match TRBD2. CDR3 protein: CASSYLAGGEDEQFF. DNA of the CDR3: TGTGCCAGCAGTTACCTAGCGGGGGGTGAGGATGAGCAATTCTTC. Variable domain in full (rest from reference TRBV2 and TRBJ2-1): EPEVTQTPSHQVTQMGQEVILRCVPISNHLYFYWYRQILGQKVEFLVSFYNNEISEKSEIFDDQFSVERPDGSNFTLKIRSTKLEDSAMYFCASSYLAGGEDEQFFGPGTRLTVL.